Listed below are T cell receptor beta chains from one sample, sequenced in a study of shared T cell receptors in the human thymus. Some clones are missing from TCRdb's copy, which holds only in-frame ones; the method was immunoSEQ multiplex PCR. The table records roughly 500,000 clones, approximately 78% of them present only once. Another study also made use of these data, one on human thymus T cells.

Source material: thymocytes. These receptors were obtained from a boy in the first two years of life with a congenital heart defect. Both conserved end residues are part of each CDR3. A D gene is named only where the DNA matches it firmly. Clone size appears in some rows only: once, few, many, or a class for an expanded clone.

NA NA TRBJ1-5 TRBV19 TGTGCCAGTAGTAACGAGGAGGAAGGCAATCAGCCCCAGCATTTT CASSNEEEGNQPQHF
TRBD2 NA TRBJ2-3 TRBV7-6 TGTGCCAGCAGCTTACGGAGGGGCGGGAGGGCTTCTAGCACAGATACGCAGTATTTT CASSLRRGGRASSTDTQYF
NA NA TRBJ2-7 TRBV10-1 TGCGCCAGCAGTGAGTCAGGGGTTAGGGGGACCTACGAGCAGTACTTC CASSESGVRGTYEQYF
NA NA TRBJ1-4 TRBV28 TGTGCCAGCACCAATGGACAGATCACGGAAAAACTGTTTTTT CASTNGQITEKLFF
NA NA TRBJ2-3 TRBV4-2 TGTGCCAGCAGCCTACAACAGGGTATCACAGATACGCAGTATTTT CASSLQQGITDTQYF
TRBD2 NA TRBJ2-1 TRBV19 TGTGCCAGTAGTATTCGAGCGGGAAGGGCTTACAATGAGCAGTTCTTC CASSIRAGRAYNEQFF
TRBD2 NA TRBJ2-1 TRBV11-2 TGTGCCAGCAGCTCCGATCTTTGGGCGGGAGCTGGCGATGAGCAGTTCTTC CASSSDLWAGAGDEQFF
NA NA TRBJ2-1 TRBV4-3 TGCGCCAGCAGCCTCCGGGGAAGGAATGAGCAGTTCTTC CASSLRGRNEQFF
TRBD1 NA TRBJ2-6 TRBV30 TGTGCCTGGAGTCCCCCCCCTGGACAGGACTCTGGGGCCAACGTCCTGACTTTC CAWSPPPGQDSGANVLTF
TRBD2 NA TRBJ2-2 TRBV14 TGTGCCAGCAGCCATCGTTTAAGGACTAGCTCTAACAAGAACACCGGGGAGCTGTTTTTT CASSHRLRTSSNKNTGELFF
NA NA TRBJ2-1 TRBV29-1 TGCAGCGTTCAAAACCCCCGGGCTACCCGGGAGTTCTACAATGAGCAGTTCTTC CSVQNPRATREFYNEQFF
TRBD2 NA TRBJ2-1 TRBV19 TGTGCCAGTAGTATAGGGCAACTAGCGGGAGTGAATGAGCAGTTCTTC CASSIGQLAGVNEQFF
NA few TRBJ1-1 TRBV18 TGTGCCAGCCCAACCGGGGGAGGGAACACTGAAGCTTTCTTT CASPTGGGNTEAFF
TRBD1 once TRBJ1-1 TRBV10-3 TGTGCCACCGGTGGGGACAGCCTAGGCACTGAAGCTTTCTTT CATGGDSLGTEAFF
TRBD2 once TRBJ2-5 TRBV7-8 TGTGCCAGCAGCTTAGCCCGGGACAGGGAAGGACTAGCGGGAGGGAGTACGGAGACCCAGTACTTC CASSLARDREGLAGGSTETQYF
TRBD1 NA TRBJ2-2 TRBV27 TGTGCCAGCATTTATTCCGGGACAGGGGGACCTAACACCGGGGAGCTGTTTTTT CASIYSGTGGPNTGELFF
TRBD2 NA TRBJ2-1 TRBV10-1 TGCGCCAGCAGTGAATCCAGCGGGGCCACCTCAGGGTTCTTC CASSESSGATSGFF
NA NA TRBJ2-2 TRBV28 TGTGCCAGCAGTCCAAGACAGGCGAACACCGGGGAGCTGTTTTTT CASSPRQANTGELFF
TRBD1 NA TRBJ1-1 TRBV2 TGTGCCAGCAGGGACCGGGACAGGACTATGAACACTGAAGCTTTCTTT CASRDRDRTMNTEAFF
NA NA TRBJ2-3 TRBV10-2 TGCGCCAGCAGTGGTCTAGGTGTAGCAGATACGCAGTATTTT CASSGLGVADTQYF
NA few TRBJ1-1 TRBV28 TGTGCCAGCAGTTCCTCGGTACGGAACACTGAAGCTTTCTTT CASSSSVRNTEAFF
NA NA TRBJ2-1 TRBV9 TGTGCCAGCAGCCCTCGGTCCAATGAGCAGTTCTTC CASSPRSNEQFF
TRBD2 NA TRBJ2-2 TRBV30 TGTGCCTGGAACCCACCTGGGACTAGCGAAACCGGGGAGCTGTTTTTT CAWNPPGTSETGELFF
TRBD2 NA TRBJ2-7 TRBV6-5 TGTGCCAGCAACCCGAGCGGGAGGAATTGCTACGAGCAGTACTTC CASNPSGRNCYEQYF
TRBD2 NA TRBJ2-7 TRBV28 TGTGCCAGCAAGTTCTTGCGGGAGACCTACGAGCAGTACTTC CASKFLRETYEQYF
NA NA TRBJ2-7 TRBV5-6 TGTGCCAGCAGCTTACCTAAGACTTGCTCCTACGAGCAGTACTTC CASSLPKTCSYEQYF
TRBD2 NA TRBJ2-5 TRBV10-1 TGCGCCAGCGAAGAAAGGGAGGGAACTAGCGGGTCAAAAGAGACCCAGTACTTC CASEEREGTSGSKETQYF
TRBD2 NA TRBJ2-1 TRBV5-1 TGCGCCAGCAGCCCCGACAGTAAGACGACTAGGCCCCTGACTAGCGGCAGAGGCAATGAGCAGTTCTTC CASSPDSKTTRPLTSGRGNEQFF
NA NA TRBJ1-1 TRBV21-1 TGTGCCAGCAGCAAAGCATGTCGACAGGGCCGAACTGAAGCTTTCTTT CASSKACRQGRTEAFF
TRBD1 NA TRBJ1-4 TRBV19 TGTGCCAGTAGTACGAGGACAGGCTTTAATGAAAAACTGTTTTTT CASSTRTGFNEKLFF
TRBD2 NA TRBJ2-7 TRBV29-1 TGCAGCGTTGAGTGGCGGGAGGGCCACGAGCAGTACTTC CSVEWREGHEQYF
TRBD2 NA TRBJ2-2 TRBV7-2 TGTGCCAGCAGCTTAAGCGGGGTGAAGACCGGGGAGCTGTTTTTT CASSLSGVKTGELFF
TRBD1 NA TRBJ2-7 TRBV6-1 TGTGCCAGCAGTGAAGAGGGCCAGGGGGACGAGCAGTACTTC CASSEEGQGDEQYF
NA NA TRBJ2-3 TRBV5-8 TGTGCCAGCAGCCCCTCTTATCTTAGCGATACGCAGTATTTT CASSPSYLSDTQYF
TRBD2 NA TRBJ2-5 TRBV7-4 TGTGCCAGCAGCTCGATCCCCTCCGCGGGAGGGCGAGAGACCCAGTACTTC CASSSIPSAGGRETQYF
TRBD2 NA TRBJ2-1 TRBV6-1 TGTGCCAGCAGTGCGCGGACTAGCGGGAGTTTGGATGAGCAGTTCTTC CASSARTSGSLDEQFF
NA NA TRBJ2-1 TRBV5-6 TGTGCCAGCAGCCAACCGGGACTTAGCTCCTACAATGAGCAGTTCTTC CASSQPGLSSYNEQFF
TRBD1 NA TRBJ1-1 TRBV29-1 TGCAGCTCAATGACAGGGTGGGACACTGAAGCTTTCTTT CSSMTGWDTEAFF
TRBD2 once TRBJ2-1 TRBV7-3 TGTGCCAGCAGCTCACGGACTAGCCCCCGGGGTGAGCAGTTCTTC CASSSRTSPRGEQFF
TRBD2 NA TRBJ2-7 TRBV7-2 TGTGCCAGCAGCTTACGGGCTAGCGGACCCGTATCCTACGAGCAGTACTTC CASSLRASGPVSYEQYF
TRBD1 NA TRBJ2-7 TRBV14 TGTGCCAGCAGCCAAAAAATACCCGGGACAGGGGCCCTTGAGCAGTACTTC CASSQKIPGTGALEQYF
TRBD2 NA TRBJ2-1 TRBV7-4 TGTGCCAGCAGCTTATATCCTAGCGGGTTTTACAATGAGCAGTTCTTC CASSLYPSGFYNEQFF
TRBD2 NA TRBJ2-7 TRBV5-5 TGTGCCAGCAGCTCCGGGACTAGCGGGAGCAGCTCCTACGAGCAGTACTTC CASSSGTSGSSSYEQYF
NA NA TRBJ2-1 TRBV5-4 TGTGCCAGCAGCCGTCCAGGGGAGCAGTTCTTC CASSRPGEQFF